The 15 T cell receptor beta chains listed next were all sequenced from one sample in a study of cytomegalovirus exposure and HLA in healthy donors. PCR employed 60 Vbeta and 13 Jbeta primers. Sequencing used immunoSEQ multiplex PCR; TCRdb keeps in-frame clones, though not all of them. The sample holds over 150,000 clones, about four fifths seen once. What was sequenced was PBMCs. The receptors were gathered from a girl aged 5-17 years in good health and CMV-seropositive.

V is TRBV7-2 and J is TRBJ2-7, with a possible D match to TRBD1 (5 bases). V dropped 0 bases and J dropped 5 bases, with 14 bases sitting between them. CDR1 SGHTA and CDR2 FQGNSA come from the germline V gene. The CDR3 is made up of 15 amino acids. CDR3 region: CASSLAGRGRHEQYF. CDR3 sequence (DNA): TGTGCCAGCAGCTTAGCGGGTAGGGGTCGTCACGAGCAGTACTTC.

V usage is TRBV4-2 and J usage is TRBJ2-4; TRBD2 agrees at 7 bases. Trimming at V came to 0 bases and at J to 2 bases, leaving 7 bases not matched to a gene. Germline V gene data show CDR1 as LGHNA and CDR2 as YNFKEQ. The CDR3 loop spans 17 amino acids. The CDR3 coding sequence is TGTGCCAGCAGCCAAGATGGGGGGAGGGGTACCAAAAACATTCAGTACTTC. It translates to CASSQDGGRGTKNIQYF.

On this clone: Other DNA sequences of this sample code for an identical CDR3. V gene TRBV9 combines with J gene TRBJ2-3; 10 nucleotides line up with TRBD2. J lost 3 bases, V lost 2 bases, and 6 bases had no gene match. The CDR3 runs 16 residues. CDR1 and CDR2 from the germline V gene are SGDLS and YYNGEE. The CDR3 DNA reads TGTGCCAGCAGCGTGAGCGGGGGGGGAGGGACAGATACGCAGTATTTT. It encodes CASSVSGGGGTDTQYF.

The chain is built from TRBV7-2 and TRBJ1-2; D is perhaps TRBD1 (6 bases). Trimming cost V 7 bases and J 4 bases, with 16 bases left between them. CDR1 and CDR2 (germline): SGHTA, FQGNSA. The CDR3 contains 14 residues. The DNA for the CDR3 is TGTGCCAGCACCAAACAGGGTAATCTCTATGGCTACACCTTC. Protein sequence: CASTKQGNLYGYTF.

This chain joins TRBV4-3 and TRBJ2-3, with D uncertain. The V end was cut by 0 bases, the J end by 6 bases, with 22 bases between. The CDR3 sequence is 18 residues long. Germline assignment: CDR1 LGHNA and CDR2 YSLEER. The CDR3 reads CASSQDQIYPTHVDTQYF. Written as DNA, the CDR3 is TGCGCCAGCAGCCAAGATCAGATTTACCCCACGCACGTGGATACGCAGTATTTT.

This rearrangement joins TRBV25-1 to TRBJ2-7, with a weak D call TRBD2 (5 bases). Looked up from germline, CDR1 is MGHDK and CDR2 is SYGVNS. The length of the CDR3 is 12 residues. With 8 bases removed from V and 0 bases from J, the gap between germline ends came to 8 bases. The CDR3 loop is CASAGNSYEQYF. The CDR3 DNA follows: TGTGCCAGCGCCGGGAACTCCTACGAGCAGTACTTC.

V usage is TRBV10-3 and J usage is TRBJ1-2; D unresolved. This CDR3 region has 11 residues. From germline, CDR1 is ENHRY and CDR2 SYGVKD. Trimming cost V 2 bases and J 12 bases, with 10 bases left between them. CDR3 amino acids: CAISEGGSHTF. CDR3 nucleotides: TGTGCCATCAGTGAGGGCGGAAGTCACACCTTC.

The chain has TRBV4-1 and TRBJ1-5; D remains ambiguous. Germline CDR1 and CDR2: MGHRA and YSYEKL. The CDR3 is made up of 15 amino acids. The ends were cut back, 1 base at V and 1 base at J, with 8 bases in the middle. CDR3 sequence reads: CASSQAGVSNQPQHF. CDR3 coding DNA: TGCGCCAGCAGCCAAGCCGGGGTCAGCAATCAGCCCCAGCATTTT.

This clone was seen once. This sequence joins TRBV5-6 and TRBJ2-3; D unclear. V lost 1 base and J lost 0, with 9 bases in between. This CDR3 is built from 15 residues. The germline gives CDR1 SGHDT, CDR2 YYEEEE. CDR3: CASSLIQLSTDTQYF. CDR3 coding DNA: TGTGCCAGCAGCTTGATACAGCTTAGCACAGATACGCAGTATTTT.

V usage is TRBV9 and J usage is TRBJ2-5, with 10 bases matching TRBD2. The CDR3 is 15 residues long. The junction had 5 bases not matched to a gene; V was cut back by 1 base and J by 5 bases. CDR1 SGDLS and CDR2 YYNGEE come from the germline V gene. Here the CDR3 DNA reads TGTGCCAGCAGCGTACAAGCGGGGGGGACGGAGACCCAGTACTTC. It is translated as CASSVQAGGTETQYF.

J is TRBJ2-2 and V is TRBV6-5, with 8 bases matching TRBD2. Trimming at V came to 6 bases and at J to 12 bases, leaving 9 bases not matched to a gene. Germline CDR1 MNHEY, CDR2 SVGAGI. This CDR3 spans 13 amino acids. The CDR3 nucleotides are TGTGCCAGCAGAACAGCGGGGGTGCGGAAGCTGTTTTTT. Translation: CASRTAGVRKLFF.

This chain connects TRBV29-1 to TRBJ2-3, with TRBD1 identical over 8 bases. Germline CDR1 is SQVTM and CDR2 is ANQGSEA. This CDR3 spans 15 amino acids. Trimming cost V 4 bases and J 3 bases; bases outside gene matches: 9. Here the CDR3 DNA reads TGCAGCGTTGGGGGCGGGACAGGTCAAACAGATACGCAGTATTTT. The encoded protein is CSVGGGTGQTDTQYF.

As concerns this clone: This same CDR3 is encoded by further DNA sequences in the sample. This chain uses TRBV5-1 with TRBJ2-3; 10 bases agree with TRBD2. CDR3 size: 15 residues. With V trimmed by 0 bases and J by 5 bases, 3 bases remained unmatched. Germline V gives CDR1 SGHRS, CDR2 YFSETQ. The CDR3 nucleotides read TGCGCCAGCAGCTTGGAGGTAGCGGGGGGAGATACGCAGTATTTT. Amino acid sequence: CASSLEVAGGDTQYF.

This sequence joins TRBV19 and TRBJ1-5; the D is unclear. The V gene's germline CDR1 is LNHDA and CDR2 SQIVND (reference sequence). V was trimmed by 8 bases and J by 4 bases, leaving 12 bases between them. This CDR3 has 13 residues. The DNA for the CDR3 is TGTGCCAGTTCCCTCGGGTGGAATCAGCCCCAGCATTTT. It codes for CASSLGWNQPQHF.

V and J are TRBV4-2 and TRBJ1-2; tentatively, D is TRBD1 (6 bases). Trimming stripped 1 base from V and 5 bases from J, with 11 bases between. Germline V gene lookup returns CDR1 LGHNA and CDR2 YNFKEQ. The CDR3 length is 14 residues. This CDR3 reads CASSQVTGSYGYTF. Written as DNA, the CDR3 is TGTGCCAGCAGCCAAGTGACAGGATCTTATGGCTACACCTTC.